Each of the 21 T cell receptor beta chains below was sequenced from the same sample in a study of blood T cell repertoires in COVID-19. Sequenced by immunoSEQ multiplex PCR; TCRdb stores in-frame clones only, minus some. This table has 60,000 to 85,000 clones, 85% to 90% appearing once. The sample taken for sequencing was peripheral blood. Source of these receptors: a man aged 50 to 59 with active COVID-19.

This clone was seen once. The rearrangement joins TRBV5-6 to TRBJ1-1; 11 nucleotides agree with TRBD1. Germline values: CDR1 SGHDT, CDR2 YYEEEE. This CDR3 has 15 amino acids. J was trimmed by 4 bases and V by 4 bases; bases with no gene match: 6. The CDR3 region is CASSIGTGGPTEAFF. The CDR3 nucleotides are TGTGCCAGCAGCATCGGGACAGGGGGTCCCACTGAAGCTTTCTTT.

This rearrangement joins TRBV5-3 to TRBJ1-4; tentative D call: TRBD1 (6 bases). TRBV5-3 is sorted into the ORF group, with uncertain function. This CDR3 comprises 15 residues. V lost 4 bases and J lost 7, with 17 bases in between. The DNA for the CDR3 is TGTGCCAGAAGCGGAAACAGGGTCTGGGTTGAAAAACTGTTTTTT. This translates into CARSGNRVWVEKLFF.

The chain employs TRBV28 and TRBJ1-6, with D tentatively TRBD1 (5 bases). CDR3 size: 15 residues. Germline-derived CDR1 and CDR2 are MDHEN and SYDVKM. The V end lost 5 bases, the J end lost 0 bases, and 8 bases lay between the germline ends. In nucleotides, the CDR3 is TGTGCCAGCAGTAGGCAGGGCTCCTATAATTCACCCCTCCACTTT. Translated: CASSRQGSYNSPLHF.

The chain has TRBV7-3 and TRBJ2-2; a weak D match, TRBD2 (5 bases). This CDR3 is built from 16 residues. V dropped 2 bases and J dropped 1 base, with 11 bases sitting between them. CDR1 and CDR2 from the germline V gene are SGHTA and FQGTGA. The CDR3 is CASSLLSARNTGELFF. The CDR3 region has the DNA TGTGCCAGCAGCTTACTTAGCGCGCGGAACACCGGGGAGCTGTTTTTT.

The rearrangement links TRBV29-1 to TRBJ2-3, with TRBD2 identical over 8 bases. In germline, CDR1 is SQVTM, CDR2 ANQGSEA. The V and J ends lost 3 bases and 4 bases, in that order; junction bases with no gene match: 6. The CDR3 sequence is 14 residues long. The CDR3 DNA reads TGCAGCGTTGATCGGGAGGGGCGGCCAGATACGCAGTATTTT. Protein product: CSVDREGRPDTQYF.

V is TRBV19 and J is TRBJ2-5, with D possibly matching TRBD2 (7 bases). Looked up from germline, CDR1 is LNHDA and CDR2 is SQIVND (reference sequence). The V gene lost 4 bases and the J gene lost 1 base, with 16 bases spanning the gap. The CDR3 extends over 16 amino acids. The CDR3 reads CASSTWEGGPQETQYF. In nucleotides, the CDR3 is TGTGCCAGTAGTACCTGGGAGGGGGGGCCCCAAGAGACCCAGTACTTC.

This clone was seen a few times. This rearrangement joins TRBV12-3 or TRBV12-4 to TRBJ1-2, with D uncertain. V dropped 5 bases and J dropped 2 bases, with 6 bases sitting between them. The CDR3 extends over 12 amino acids. CDR3 DNA sequence: TGTGCCAGCAGTATGGAGAACTATGGCTACACCTTC. Its translation is CASSMENYGYTF.

V is TRBV7-6 and J is TRBJ2-3, with TRBD2 matching over 14 bases. The CDR3 is made up of 18 amino acids. The germline V gene has CDR1 SGHVS and CDR2 FNYEAQ. J gave up 5 bases and V 3 bases, and 10 bases lay outside the gene matches. The CDR3 protein is CASSFRPGLAGAQDTQYF. The CDR3 DNA reads as TGTGCCAGCAGCTTCCGACCGGGACTAGCGGGAGCACAAGATACGCAGTATTTT. Supplemented by reference TRBV7-6 and TRBJ2-3, the full variable domain reads GAGVSQSPRYKVTKRGQDVALRCDPISGHVSLYWYRQALGQGPEFLTYFNYEAQQDKSGLPNDRFSAERPEGSISTLTIQRTEQRDSAMYRCASSFRPGLAGAQDTQYFGPGTRLTVL.

V usage is TRBV7-3 and J usage is TRBJ2-1; 7 nucleotides agree with TRBD2. Trimming at V came to 5 bases and at J to 9 bases, leaving 7 bases not matched to a gene. The CDR3 covers 13 residues. CDR1 is SGHTA and CDR2 is FQGTGA in the germline V gene. This chain's CDR3 is CASSPGLGSEQFF. The CDR3 DNA is TGTGCCAGCAGCCCAGGACTAGGCAGTGAGCAGTTCTTC.

The chain uses TRBV2 and TRBJ2-5; D is uncertain. Trimming removed 2 bases from V and 2 bases from J, with 9 bases in between. CDR3 size: 14 residues. Germline CDR1 and CDR2: SNHLY and FYNNEI. CDR3 DNA: TGTGCCAGCAGTGAACTTTATCCTCAAGAGACCCAGTACTTC. Translated: CASSELYPQETQYF.

J is TRBJ1-2 and V is TRBV5-6; D not certain. The CDR3 contains 14 residues. Germline-derived CDR1 and CDR2 are SGHDT and YYEEEE. The V gene lost 2 bases and the J gene lost 4 bases, with 12 bases spanning the gap. This CDR3 is CASSLNTLSYGYTF. CDR3 DNA: TGTGCCAGCAGCTTAAACACGCTCTCCTATGGCTACACCTTC.

The rearrangement uses TRBV2 and TRBJ2-5; 10 positions match TRBD2. Trimming cost V 4 bases and J 5 bases; bases outside gene matches: 10. The germline CDR1 and CDR2 sequences are SNHLY and FYNNEI. The CDR3 is made up of 16 amino acids. The CDR3 loop is CASSVTSGWDEETQYF. For the CDR3, the DNA is TGTGCCAGCAGTGTGACTAGCGGGTGGGACGAGGAGACCCAGTACTTC.

This chain joins TRBV27 and TRBJ2-1; 8 bases align to TRBD1. The trim removed 2 bases at V and 5 bases at J, leaving 2 bases unmatched. Germline assignment: CDR1 MNHEY and CDR2 SMNVEV (reference sequence). This CDR3 is 14 amino acids long. The CDR3 reads CASSLQGAHNEQFF. The CDR3 DNA sequence: TGTGCCAGCAGTTTACAGGGGGCCCACAATGAGCAGTTCTTC.

This clone was observed a few times. This chain links TRBV9 with TRBJ2-1, with 10 nucleotides matching TRBD2. CDR3 length: 16 residues. With V trimmed by 3 bases and J by 6 bases, 9 bases remained unmatched. The germline CDR1 and CDR2 sequences are SGDLS and YYNGEE. The CDR3 DNA sequence: TGTGCCAGCAGCGCCCGCTCTAGCGGGAGAGGCAATGAGCAGTTCTTC. Translation: CASSARSSGRGNEQFF.

This clone has only one observation. The chain combines TRBV2 with TRBJ2-2; TRBD2 matches 12 bases. This CDR3 region has 15 residues. The V gene end was trimmed by 7 bases and the J gene end by 5 bases; junction bases not matched to a gene: 5. Germline V gene data show CDR1 as SNHLY and CDR2 as FYNNEI. CDR3 protein: CASTRLAGATGELFF. In DNA form, the CDR3 reads TGTGCCAGCACCAGACTAGCGGGGGCGACCGGGGAGCTGTTTTTT.

The chain recombines TRBV7-2 with TRBJ2-5; 9 nucleotides agree with TRBD2. J was trimmed by 2 bases and V by 7 bases; bases with no gene match: 8. This CDR3 region has 15 residues. Germline assignment: CDR1 SGHTA and CDR2 FQGNSA. The CDR3 DNA reads TGTGCCAGCACGCCAGTCCTAGCGGGACAAGAGACCCAGTACTTC. Amino acids: CASTPVLAGQETQYF.

The rearrangement links TRBV9 to TRBJ2-2, with 7 bases that match TRBD2. V shed 5 bases, J shed 5 bases, and the junction held 9 bases outside the gene matches. Germline lookup yields CDR1 SGDLS and CDR2 YYNGEE. The length of the CDR3 is 15 residues. The CDR3 DNA reads TGTGCCAGCAGTCTCCGGGGGGACCCAACCGGGGAGCTGTTTTTT. Its protein is CASSLRGDPTGELFF. The full variable domain, its missing parts supplied by reference TRBV9 and TRBJ2-2, is DSGVTQTPKHLITATGQRVTLRCSPRSGDLSVYWYQQSLDQGLQFLIQYYNGEERAKGNILERFSAQQFPDLHSELNLSSLELGDSALYFCASSLRGDPTGELFFGEGSRLTVL.

This clone was found once. The CDR3 sequence is CASSLTSGGDNEQFF. Written as DNA, the CDR3 is TGTGCCAGCAGTCTAACTAGCGGGGGGGACAATGAGCAGTTCTTC. This sequence joins TRBV27 and TRBJ2-1, with 13 nucleotides matching TRBD2. The CDR3 totals 15 residues. CDR1 is MNHEY and CDR2 is SMNVEV in the germline V gene (reference sequence). V gave up 5 bases and J gave up 5 bases; unmatched junction bases: 3.

The rearrangement joins TRBV5-1 to TRBJ2-1; D perhaps matches TRBD2 (5 bases). Trimming took off 2 bases at V and 8 bases at J, with 14 bases between the two ends. The germline V gene encodes CDR1 SGHRS and CDR2 YFSETQ. The CDR3 spans 14 residues. CDR3 sequence (DNA): TGCGCCAGCAGCTTCTCTAGCAGAGTCGATGAGCAGTTCTTC. Its protein is CASSFSSRVDEQFF.

This clone showed up just once. V and J are TRBV3-1 (or the pseudogene TRBV3-2) and TRBJ2-6; 7 nucleotides match TRBD1. CDR1 is LGHDT, CDR2 YNNKEL, per germline (reference sequence). This CDR3 is 16 amino acids long. Trimming at V came to 3 bases and at J to 1 base, leaving 3 bases not matched to a gene. In DNA, the CDR3 is TGTGCCAGCAGCCAGACGACAGGGTCTGGGGCCAACGTCCTGACTTTC. It encodes CASSQTTGSGANVLTF.

The chain has TRBV4-2 and TRBJ1-2; no firm D call. The CDR3 length is 14 residues. Germline CDR1 LGHNA, CDR2 YNFKEQ. V shed 0 bases and J shed 2 bases, with 7 bases lying between them. The DNA of the CDR3 is TGTGCCAGCAGCCAAGATCTGCAGAACTATGGCTACACCTTC. It yields the protein CASSQDLQNYGYTF.